Listed below are T cell receptor beta chains from one sample, sequenced in a study of post-analysis software for immune sequencing data. TCRdb re-called the PCR reads through MiXCR, storing one row per CDR3 protein. This table has around 710,000 distinct CDR3 sequences, around 45% appearing once. Sequenced sample: blood. The origin of the receptors is a girl aged 5-17 years with multiple sclerosis. CDR3s include the opening cysteine and the closing phenylalanine or tryptophan. Each record gives: clone size, D gene, J gene, V gene, CDR3 protein, CDR3 DNA. D genes are given only for firm matches. Clone size is shown for a subset of rows, as once, few, many or a class of expanded clone.

few,TRBD1,TRBJ2-7,TRBV28,CASTPETGTAHYEQYF,TGTGCCAGCACTCCCGAAACCGGGACAGCCCACTACGAGCAGTACTTC
few,-,TRBJ2-3,TRBV15,CATSRGGQRTTDTQYF,TGTGCCACCAGCAGAGGAGGACAGCGAACCACAGATACGCAGTATTTT
-,-,TRBJ2-5,TRBV7-8,CASSASDSQETQYF,TGTGCCAGCAGCGCCTCGGACTCCCAAGAGACCCAGTACTTC
-,-,TRBJ2-1,TRBV9,CASSVGHQVGNEQFF,TGTGCCAGCAGCGTAGGTCATCAGGTGGGGAATGAGCAGTTCTTC
-,TRBD1,TRBJ2-7,TRBV12-3/TRBV12-4,CASSSGIPGQISYEQYF,TGTGCCAGCAGTTCCGGGATACCGGGACAGATCTCCTACGAGCAGTACTTC
-,TRBD1,TRBJ1-4,TRBV28,CASSRGTVNEKLFF,TGTGCCAGCAGCCGTGGGACAGTAAATGAAAAACTGTTTTTT
few,-,TRBJ2-1,TRBV10-3,CAISENGNNEQFF,TGTGCCATCAGTGAGAACGGCAACAATGAGCAGTTCTTC
few,-,TRBJ2-3,TRBV4-3,CASSPDYRGRDTQYF,TGCGCCAGCAGCCCAGATTACCGGGGGAGAGATACGCAGTATTTT
-,-,TRBJ2-3,TRBV5-1,CASSFRDGGTDTQYF,TGCGCCAGCAGCTTTAGGGACGGGGGCACAGATACGCAGTATTTT
few,-,TRBJ2-5,TRBV12-3/TRBV12-4,CASSLDSVTQYF,TGTGCCAGCAGTTTAGATAGCGTGACCCAGTACTTC
few,-,TRBJ2-1,TRBV20-1,CSAPRDHNEQFF,TGCAGTGCCCCCCGGGACCACAATGAGCAGTTCTTC
-,TRBD1,TRBJ1-2,TRBV6-6,CASSWDRDSPGYTF,TGTGCCAGCAGCTGGGACAGGGATTCCCCCGGCTACACCTTC